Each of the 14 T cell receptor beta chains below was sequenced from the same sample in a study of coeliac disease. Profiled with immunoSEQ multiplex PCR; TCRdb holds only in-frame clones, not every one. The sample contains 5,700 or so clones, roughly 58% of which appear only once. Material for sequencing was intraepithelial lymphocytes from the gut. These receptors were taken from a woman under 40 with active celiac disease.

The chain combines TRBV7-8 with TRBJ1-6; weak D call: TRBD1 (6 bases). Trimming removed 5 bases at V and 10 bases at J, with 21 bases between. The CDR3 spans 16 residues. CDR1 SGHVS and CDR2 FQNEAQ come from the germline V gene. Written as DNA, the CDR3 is TGTGCCAGCAGCCAAGGGGGACCGAAGAGGGCGTCACCCCTCCACTTT. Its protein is CASSQGGPKRASPLHF.

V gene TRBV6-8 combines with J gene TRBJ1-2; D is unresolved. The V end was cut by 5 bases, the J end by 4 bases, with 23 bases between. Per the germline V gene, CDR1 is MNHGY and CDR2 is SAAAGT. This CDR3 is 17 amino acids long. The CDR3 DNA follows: TGTGCCAGCAGTCGCATCCAATGCTCTAGAAAGACCTATGGCTACACCTTC. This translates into CASSRIQCSRKTYGYTF.

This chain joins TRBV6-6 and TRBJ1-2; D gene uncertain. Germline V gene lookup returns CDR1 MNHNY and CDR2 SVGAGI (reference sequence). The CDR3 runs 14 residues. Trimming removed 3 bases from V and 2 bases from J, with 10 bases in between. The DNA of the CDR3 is TGTGCCAGCAGTTATGGGTTGCGGAACTATGGCTACACCTTC. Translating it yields CASSYGLRNYGYTF.

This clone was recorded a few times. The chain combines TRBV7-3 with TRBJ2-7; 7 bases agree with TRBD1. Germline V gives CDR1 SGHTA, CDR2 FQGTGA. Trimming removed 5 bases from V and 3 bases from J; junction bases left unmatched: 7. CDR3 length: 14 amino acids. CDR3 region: CASSLGQQVYEQYF. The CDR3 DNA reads TGTGCCAGCAGCCTGGGACAGCAAGTCTACGAGCAGTACTTC.

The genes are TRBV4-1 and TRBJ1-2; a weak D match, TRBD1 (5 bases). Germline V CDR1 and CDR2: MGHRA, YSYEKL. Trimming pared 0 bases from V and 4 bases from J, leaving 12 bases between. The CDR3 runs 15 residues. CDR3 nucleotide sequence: TGCGCCAGCAGCCAAGATACAGGCCGCCTCTATGGCTACACCTTC. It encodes CASSQDTGRLYGYTF.

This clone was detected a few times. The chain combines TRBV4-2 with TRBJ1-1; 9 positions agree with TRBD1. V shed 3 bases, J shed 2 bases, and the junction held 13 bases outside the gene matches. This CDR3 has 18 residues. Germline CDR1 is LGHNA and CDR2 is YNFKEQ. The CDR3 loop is CASSHPGPGQGANTEAFF. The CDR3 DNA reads TGTGCCAGCAGCCATCCAGGACCGGGACAGGGAGCAAACACTGAAGCTTTCTTT.

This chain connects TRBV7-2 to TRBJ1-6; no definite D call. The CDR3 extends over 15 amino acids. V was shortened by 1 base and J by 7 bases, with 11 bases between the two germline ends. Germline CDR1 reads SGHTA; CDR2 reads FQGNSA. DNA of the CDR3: TGTGCCAGCAGCTTAGGGGCGCATCGAAATTCACCCCTCCACTTT. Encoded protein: CASSLGAHRNSPLHF.

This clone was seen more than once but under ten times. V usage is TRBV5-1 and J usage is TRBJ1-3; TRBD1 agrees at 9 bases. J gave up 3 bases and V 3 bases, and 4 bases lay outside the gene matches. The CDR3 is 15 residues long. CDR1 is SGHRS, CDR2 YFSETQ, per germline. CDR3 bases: TGCGCCAGCAGCTGGGGACAGGGATTTGGAAACACCATATATTTT. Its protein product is CASSWGQGFGNTIYF.

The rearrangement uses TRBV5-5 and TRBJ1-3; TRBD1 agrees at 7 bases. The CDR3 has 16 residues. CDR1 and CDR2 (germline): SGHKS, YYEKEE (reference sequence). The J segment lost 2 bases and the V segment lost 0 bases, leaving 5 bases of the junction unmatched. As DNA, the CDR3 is TGTGCCAGCAGCTTGGGACCACAGGGGACTGGAAACACCATATATTTT. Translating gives CASSLGPQGTGNTIYF.

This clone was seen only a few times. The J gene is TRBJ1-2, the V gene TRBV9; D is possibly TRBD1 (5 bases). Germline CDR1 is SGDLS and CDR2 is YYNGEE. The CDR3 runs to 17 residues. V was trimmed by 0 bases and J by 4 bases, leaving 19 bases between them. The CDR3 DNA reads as TGTGCCAGCAGCGTAGTTTCTGTCGCGGACAAGGGCTATGGCTACACCTTC. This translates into CASSVVSVADKGYGYTF.

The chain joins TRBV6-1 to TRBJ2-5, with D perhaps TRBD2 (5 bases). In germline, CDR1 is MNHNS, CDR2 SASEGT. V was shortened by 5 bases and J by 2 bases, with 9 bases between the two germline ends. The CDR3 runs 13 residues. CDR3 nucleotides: TGTGCCAGCAGTCGCGGGCCTCAAGAGACCCAGTACTTC. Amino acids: CASSRGPQETQYF.

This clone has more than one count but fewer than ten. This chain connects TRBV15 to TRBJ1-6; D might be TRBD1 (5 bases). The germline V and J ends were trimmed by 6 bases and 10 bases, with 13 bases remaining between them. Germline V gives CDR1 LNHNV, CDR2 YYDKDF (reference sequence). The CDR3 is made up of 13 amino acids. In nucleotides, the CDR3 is TGTGCCACCAGTTTGCCAGGGAAATCACCCCTCCACTTT. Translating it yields CATSLPGKSPLHF.

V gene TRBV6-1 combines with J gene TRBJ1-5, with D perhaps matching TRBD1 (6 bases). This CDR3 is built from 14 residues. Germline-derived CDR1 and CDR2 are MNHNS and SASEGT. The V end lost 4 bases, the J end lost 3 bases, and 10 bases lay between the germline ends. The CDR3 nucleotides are TGTGCCAGCAGTGCCCAGGGGCCCAATCAGCCCCAGCATTTT. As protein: CASSAQGPNQPQHF.

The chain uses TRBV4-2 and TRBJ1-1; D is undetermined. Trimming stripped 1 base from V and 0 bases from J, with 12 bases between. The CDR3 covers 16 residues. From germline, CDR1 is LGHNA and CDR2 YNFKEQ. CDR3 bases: TGTGCCAGCAGCCAAGTCATTGGGAGTCTGAACACTGAAGCTTTCTTT. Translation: CASSQVIGSLNTEAFF.